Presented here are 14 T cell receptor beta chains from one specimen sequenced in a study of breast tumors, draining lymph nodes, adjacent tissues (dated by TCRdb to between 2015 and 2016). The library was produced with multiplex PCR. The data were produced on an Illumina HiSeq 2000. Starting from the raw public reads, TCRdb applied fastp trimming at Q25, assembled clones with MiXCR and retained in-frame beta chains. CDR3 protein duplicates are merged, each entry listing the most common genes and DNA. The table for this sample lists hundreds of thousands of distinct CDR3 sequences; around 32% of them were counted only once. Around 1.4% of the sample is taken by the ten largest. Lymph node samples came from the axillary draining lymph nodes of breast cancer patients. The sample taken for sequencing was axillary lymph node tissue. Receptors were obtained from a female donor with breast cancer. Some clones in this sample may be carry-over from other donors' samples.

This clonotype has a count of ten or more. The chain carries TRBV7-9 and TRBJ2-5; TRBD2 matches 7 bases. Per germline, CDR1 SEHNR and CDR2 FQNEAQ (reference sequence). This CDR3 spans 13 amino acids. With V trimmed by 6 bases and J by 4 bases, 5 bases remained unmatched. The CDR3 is CASRSGTIETQYF. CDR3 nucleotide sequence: TGTGCCAGCAGATCCGGGACTATAGAGACCCAGTACTTC.

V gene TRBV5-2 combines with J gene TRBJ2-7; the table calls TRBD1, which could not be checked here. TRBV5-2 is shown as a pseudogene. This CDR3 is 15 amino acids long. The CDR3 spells CASSLMDRGPYEQYF. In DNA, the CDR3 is TGTGCCAGCAGCTTGATGGACAGGGGTCCCTACGAGCAGTACTTC.

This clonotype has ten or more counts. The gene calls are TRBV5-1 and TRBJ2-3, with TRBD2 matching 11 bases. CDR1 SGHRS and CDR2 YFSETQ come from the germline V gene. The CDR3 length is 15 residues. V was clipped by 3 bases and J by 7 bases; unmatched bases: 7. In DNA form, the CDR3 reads TGCGCCAGCAGCTCGGGACTAGCGGAGTGGTATACGCAGTATTTT. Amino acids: CASSSGLAEWYTQYF.

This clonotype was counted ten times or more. The CDR3 DNA follows: TGCGCCAGCAGCTTGGAGGCCGCCAGTACCCTCCACTTT. Its protein product is CASSLEAASTLHF. The chain links TRBV5-1 to TRBJ1-6; D unresolved. Per the germline V gene, CDR1 is SGHRS and CDR2 is YFSETQ. This CDR3 region has 13 residues. V was cut by 0 bases and J by 14 bases, with 12 bases left in between.

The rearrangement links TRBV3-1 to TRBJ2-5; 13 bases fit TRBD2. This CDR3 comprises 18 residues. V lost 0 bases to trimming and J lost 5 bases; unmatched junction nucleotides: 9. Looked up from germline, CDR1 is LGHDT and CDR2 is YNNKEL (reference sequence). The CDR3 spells CASSQDRGLAGEVETQYF. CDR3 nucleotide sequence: TGTGCCAGCAGCCAAGACCGCGGACTAGCGGGAGAAGTTGAGACCCAGTACTTC.

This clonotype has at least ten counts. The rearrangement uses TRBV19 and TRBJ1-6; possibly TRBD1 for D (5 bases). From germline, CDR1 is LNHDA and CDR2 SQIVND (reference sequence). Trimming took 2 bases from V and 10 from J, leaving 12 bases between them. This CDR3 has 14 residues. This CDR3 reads CASSIKTRGSPLHF. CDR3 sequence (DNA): TGTGCCAGTAGTATAAAAACCCGGGGCTCACCCCTCCACTTT.

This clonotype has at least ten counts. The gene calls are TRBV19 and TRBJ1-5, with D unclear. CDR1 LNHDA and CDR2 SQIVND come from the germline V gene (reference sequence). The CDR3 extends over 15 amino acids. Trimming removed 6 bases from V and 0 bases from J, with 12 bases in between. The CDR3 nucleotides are TGTGCCAGTAGCCCTACACATAATAGCAATCAGCCCCAGCATTTT. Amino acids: CASSPTHNSNQPQHF.

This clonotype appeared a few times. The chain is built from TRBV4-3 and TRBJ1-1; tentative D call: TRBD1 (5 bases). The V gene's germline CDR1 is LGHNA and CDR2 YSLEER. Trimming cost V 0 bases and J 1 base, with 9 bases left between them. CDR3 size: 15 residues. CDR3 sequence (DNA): TGCGCCAGCAGCCAAGATGGGGCCGGGAACACTGAAGCTTTCTTT. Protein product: CASSQDGAGNTEAFF.

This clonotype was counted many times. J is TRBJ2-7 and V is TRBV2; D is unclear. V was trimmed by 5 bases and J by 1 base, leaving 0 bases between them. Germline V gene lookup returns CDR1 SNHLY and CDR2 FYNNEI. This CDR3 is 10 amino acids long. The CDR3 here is CASSSYEQYF. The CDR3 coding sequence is TGTGCCAGCAGTTCCTACGAGCAGTACTTC. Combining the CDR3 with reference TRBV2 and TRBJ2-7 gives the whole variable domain EPEVTQTPSHQVTQMGQEVILRCVPISNHLYFYWYRQILGQKVEFLVSFYNNEISEKSEIFDDQFSVERPDGSNFTLKIRSTKLEDSAMYFCASSSYEQYFGPGTRLTVT.

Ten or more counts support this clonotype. The CDR3 nucleotides read TGTGCCAGCAGTCCTCCACCCCGCACTAGCGGATCTTACAATGAGCAGTTCTTC. It specifies CASSPPPRTSGSYNEQFF. This sequence joins TRBV7-9 and TRBJ2-1, with 8 bases aligning to TRBD2. Trimming removed 6 bases from V and 4 bases from J; junction bases left unmatched: 17. From germline, CDR1 is SEHNR and CDR2 FQNEAQ (reference sequence). The CDR3 length is 18 residues.

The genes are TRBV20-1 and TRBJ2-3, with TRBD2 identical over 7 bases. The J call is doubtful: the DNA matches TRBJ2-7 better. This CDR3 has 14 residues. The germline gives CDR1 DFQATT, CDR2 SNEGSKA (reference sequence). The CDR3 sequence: CSASAGEVADTQYF. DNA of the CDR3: TGCAGTGCTAGCGCGGGAGAGGTGGCAGATACGCAGTACTTC.

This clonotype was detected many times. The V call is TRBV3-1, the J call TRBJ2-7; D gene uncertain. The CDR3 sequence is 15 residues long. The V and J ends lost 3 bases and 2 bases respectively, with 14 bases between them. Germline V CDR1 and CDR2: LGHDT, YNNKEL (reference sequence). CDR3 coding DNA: TGTGCCAGCAGCCAGTCACCTCGGCTGACCTACGAGCAGTACTTC. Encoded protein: CASSQSPRLTYEQYF.

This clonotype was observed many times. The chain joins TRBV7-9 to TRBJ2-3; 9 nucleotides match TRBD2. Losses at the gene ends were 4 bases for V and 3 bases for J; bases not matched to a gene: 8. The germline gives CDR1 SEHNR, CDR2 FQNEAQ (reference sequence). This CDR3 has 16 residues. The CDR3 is CASSSGGRGTTDTQYF. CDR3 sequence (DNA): TGTGCCAGCAGCTCCGGCGGGAGGGGAACTACAGATACGCAGTATTTT.

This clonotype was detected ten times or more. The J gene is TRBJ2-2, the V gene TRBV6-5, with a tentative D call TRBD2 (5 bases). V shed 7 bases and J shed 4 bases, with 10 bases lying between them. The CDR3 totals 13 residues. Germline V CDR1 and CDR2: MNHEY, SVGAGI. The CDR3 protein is CASKLVGTGELFF. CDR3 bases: TGTGCCAGCAAACTAGTAGGCACCGGGGAGCTGTTTTTT.